This T cell receptor (beta chain) was captured by sequencing in a study of blood T cell repertoires in COVID-19. Background on the study: Material from acute and convalescent COVID-19 was sourced from the United States, Italy and Spain. PBMCs, B-cell-depleted T cells, or T cells provided the cDNA or gDNA that made up the material.

This CDR3 spans 14 amino acids. The V gene's germline CDR1 is MDHEN and CDR2 SYDVKM. V dropped 3 bases and J dropped 2 bases, with 10 bases sitting between them. Method: immunoSEQ multiplex PCR; TCRdb's copy keeps in-frame clones and lacks some. The data contain 220,000 or so clones, approximately 83% of them singletons. The chain has TRBV28 and TRBJ1-2; D gene ambiguous. Sequenced sample: peripheral blood. The receptor's source is a woman aged 55-69 years with acute or convalescent COVID-19. CDR3 nucleotides: TGTGCCAGCAGTTTTGAGCCCGGGAACTATGGCTACACCTTC. This codes for CASSFEPGNYGYTF.